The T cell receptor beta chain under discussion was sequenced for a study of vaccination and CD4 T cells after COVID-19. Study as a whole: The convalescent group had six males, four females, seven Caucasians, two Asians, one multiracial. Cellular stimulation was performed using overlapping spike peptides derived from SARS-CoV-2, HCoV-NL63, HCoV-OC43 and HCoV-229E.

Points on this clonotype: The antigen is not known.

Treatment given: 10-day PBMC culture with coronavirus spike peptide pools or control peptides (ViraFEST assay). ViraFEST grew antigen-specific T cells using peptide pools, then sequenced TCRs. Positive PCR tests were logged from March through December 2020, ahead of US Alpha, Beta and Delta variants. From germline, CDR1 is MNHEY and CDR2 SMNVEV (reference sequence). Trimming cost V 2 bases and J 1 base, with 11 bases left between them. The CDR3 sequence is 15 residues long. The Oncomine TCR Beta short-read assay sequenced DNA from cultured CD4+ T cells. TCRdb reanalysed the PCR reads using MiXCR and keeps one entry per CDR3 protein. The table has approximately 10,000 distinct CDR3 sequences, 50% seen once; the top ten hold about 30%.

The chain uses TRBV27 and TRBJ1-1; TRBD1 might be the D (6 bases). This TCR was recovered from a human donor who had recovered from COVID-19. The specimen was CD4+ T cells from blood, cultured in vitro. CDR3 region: CASSLGGRENTEAFF. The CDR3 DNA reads TGTGCCAGCAGTTTAGGGGGGCGGGAGAACACTGAAGCTTTCTTT.